The present TCR beta chain was sequenced within a study of Graves' ophthalmopathy and Graves' hyperthyroidism. Findings and caveats of the study: The blood repertoire also included most expanded thyroid clonotypes above 0.001 frequency.

The sample holds many counts of this clonotype. Its cognate antigen is unknown. With a duration under 3 months, ophthalmopathy in the donors showed moderate-to-severe activity, CAS ≥3 and NOSPECS ≥4. Orbital computed tomography and thyroid ultrasound, along with TRAb, serum thyroxine and clinical symptoms, underpinned diagnosis. For repertoire sequencing, the TCR beta CDR3 regions were amplified from RNA transcripts. Second-round multiplex PCR came after first-round RT-PCR with HTBI primers. TCRdb re-derived calls from the multiplex PCR reads in MiXCR, one entry per CDR3 protein. The sample yields hundreds of thousands of distinct CDR3 sequences, about two fifths seen once. The CDR3 loop spans 14 amino acids. In germline, CDR1 is SGHTA, CDR2 FQGTGA. V lost 4 bases, J lost 8 bases, and 7 bases stayed unmatched.

What was sequenced was peripheral blood. This TCR was sampled from an adult man with Graves' ophthalmopathy. V is TRBV7-3 and J is TRBJ1-2, with 10 positions matching TRBD1. CDR3 sequence (DNA): TGTGCCAGCAGCTCCCCCGGGACAGGGGAAGGCTACACCTTC. This translates into CASSSPGTGEGYTF.